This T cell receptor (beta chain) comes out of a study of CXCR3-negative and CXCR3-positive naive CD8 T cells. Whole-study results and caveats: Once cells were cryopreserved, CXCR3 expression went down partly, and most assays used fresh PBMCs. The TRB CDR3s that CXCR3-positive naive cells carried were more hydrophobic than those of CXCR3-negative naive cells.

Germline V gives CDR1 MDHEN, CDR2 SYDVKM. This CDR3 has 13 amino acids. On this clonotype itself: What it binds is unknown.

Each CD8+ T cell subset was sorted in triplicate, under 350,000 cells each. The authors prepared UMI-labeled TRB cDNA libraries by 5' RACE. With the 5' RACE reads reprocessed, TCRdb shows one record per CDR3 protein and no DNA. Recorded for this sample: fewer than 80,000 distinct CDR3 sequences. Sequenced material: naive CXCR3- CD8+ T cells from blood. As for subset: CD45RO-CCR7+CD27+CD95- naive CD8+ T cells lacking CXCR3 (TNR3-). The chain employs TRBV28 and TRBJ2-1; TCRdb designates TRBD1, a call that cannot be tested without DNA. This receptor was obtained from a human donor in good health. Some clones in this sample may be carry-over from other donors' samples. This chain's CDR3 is CASRGAGEPEQFF.